The present entry profiles one TCR beta chain with its context. In the authors' workflow: Estimation of nucleated cell counts relied on the amplification of reference gene primers. This table comes from immunoSEQ multiplex PCR, and its TCRdb copy is limited to in-frame clones, with some not included. V and J calls and clone size follow that table, whereas D and trimming were derived from the DNA. The sample contains about 88,000 clones, more than 85% of which appear only once. This sample is drawn from a study of blood T cell repertoires in COVID-19. The sample comprised peripheral blood. The clonotype originates from a man in his fifties or sixties with acute or convalescent COVID-19.

In DNA form, the CDR3 reads TGTGCCAGCAGTTACCCTGACAGGGACGATGAGCAGTTCTTC. Amino acids: CASSYPDRDDEQFF. This sequence joins TRBV6-2 or TRBV6-3 and TRBJ2-1; 7 positions match TRBD1. CDR3 length: 14 residues. Germline V gene sequence: CDR1 MNHEY, CDR2 SVGEGT. V trimming: 2 bases; J trimming: 8 bases; junction bases outside the gene matches: 6.